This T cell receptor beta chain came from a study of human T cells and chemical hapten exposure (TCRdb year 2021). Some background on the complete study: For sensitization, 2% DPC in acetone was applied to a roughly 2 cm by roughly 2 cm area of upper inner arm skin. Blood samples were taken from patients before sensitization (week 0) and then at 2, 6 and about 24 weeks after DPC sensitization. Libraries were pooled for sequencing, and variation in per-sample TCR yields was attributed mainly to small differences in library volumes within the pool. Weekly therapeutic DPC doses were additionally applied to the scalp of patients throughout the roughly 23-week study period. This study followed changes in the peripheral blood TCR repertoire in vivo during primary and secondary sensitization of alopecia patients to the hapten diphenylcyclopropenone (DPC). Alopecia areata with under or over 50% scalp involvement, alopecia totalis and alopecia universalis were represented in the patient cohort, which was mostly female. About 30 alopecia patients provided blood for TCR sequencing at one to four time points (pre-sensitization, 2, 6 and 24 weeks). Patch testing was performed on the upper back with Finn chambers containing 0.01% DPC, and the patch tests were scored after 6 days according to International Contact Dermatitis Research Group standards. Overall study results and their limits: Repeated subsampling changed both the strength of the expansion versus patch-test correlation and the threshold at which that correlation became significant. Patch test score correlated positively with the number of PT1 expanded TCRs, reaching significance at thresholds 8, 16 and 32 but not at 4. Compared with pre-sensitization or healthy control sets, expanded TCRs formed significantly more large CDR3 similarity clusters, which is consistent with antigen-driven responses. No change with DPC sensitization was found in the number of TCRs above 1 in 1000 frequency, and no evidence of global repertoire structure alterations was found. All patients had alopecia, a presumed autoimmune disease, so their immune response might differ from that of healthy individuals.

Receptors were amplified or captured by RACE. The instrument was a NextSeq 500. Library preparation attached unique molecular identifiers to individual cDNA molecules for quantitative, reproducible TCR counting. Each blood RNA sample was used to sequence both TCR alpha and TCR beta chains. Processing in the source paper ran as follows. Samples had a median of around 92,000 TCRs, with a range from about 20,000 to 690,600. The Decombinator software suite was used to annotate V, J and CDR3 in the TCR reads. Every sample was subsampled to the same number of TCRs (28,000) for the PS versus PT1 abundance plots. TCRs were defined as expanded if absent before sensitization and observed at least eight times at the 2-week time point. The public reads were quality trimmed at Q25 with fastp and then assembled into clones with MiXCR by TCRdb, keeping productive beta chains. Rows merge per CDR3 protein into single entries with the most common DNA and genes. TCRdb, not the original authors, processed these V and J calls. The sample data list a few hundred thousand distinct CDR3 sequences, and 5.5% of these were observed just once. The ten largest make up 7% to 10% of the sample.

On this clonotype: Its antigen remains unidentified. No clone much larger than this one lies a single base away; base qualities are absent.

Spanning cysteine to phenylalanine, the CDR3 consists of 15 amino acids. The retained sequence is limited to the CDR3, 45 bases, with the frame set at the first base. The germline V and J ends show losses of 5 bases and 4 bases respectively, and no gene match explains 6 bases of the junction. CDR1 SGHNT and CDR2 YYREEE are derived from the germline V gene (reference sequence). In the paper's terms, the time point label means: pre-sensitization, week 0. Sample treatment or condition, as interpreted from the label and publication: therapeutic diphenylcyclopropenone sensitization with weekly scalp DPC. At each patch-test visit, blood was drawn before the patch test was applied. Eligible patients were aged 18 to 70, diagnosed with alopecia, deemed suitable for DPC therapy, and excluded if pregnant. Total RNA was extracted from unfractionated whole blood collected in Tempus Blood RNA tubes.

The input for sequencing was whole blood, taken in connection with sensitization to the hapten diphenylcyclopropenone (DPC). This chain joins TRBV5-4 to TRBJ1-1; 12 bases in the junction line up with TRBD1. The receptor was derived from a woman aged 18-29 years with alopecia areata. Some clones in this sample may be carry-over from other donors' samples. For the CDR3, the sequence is CASRFGTGGFTEAFF. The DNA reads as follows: TGTGCCAGCAGGTTCGGGACAGGGGGCTTCACTGAAGCTTTCTTT.